The 10 T cell receptor beta chains given below trace back to one sample, sequenced in a study of identifying expanded T cells in peripheral blood. Measured with immunoSEQ multiplex PCR; TCRdb has only the in-frame clones, and not every one. The sample has 95,000 to 150,000 clones; about four fifths are singletons. The sequenced material came from blood. The receptors stem from a person between 18 and 75 years old in good health.

V is TRBV7-2 and J is TRBJ2-7; D is possibly TRBD1 or TRBD2 (6 bases each). The CDR3 consists of 13 residues. Germline assignment: CDR1 SGHTA and CDR2 FQGNSA. V lost 1 base, J lost 6 bases, and 10 bases lay in between. CDR3: CASSLGGAGEQYF. The CDR3 DNA sequence: TGTGCCAGCAGCTTAGGGGGGGCCGGCGAGCAGTACTTC.

The V call is TRBV29-1, the J call TRBJ2-3; 12 bases fit TRBD2. Trimming cost V 7 bases and J 5 bases; bases outside gene matches: 13. Germline lookup yields CDR1 SQVTM and CDR2 ANQGSEA. This CDR3 is 16 amino acids long. CDR3 in amino acids: CSAAPRLAGDQDTQYF. The CDR3 coding sequence is TGCAGCGCCGCACCGAGACTAGCGGGGGACCAAGATACGCAGTATTTT.

This clone came up a few times. The CDR3 spells CSASSNEAFF. DNA of the CDR3: TGCAGTGCTAGTTCGAATGAAGCTTTCTTT. J is TRBJ1-1 and V is TRBV20-1, with D unclear. V lost 3 bases to trimming and J lost 7 bases, with 6 bases between them. This CDR3 region has 10 residues. The germline V gene encodes CDR1 DFQATT and CDR2 SNEGSKA (reference sequence).

V usage is TRBV6-6 and J usage is TRBJ2-3; 9 bases map to TRBD1. Germline trimming cut 6 bases from V and 3 bases from J; bases unmatched to any gene: 4. There are 14 residues in the CDR3. Germline lookup yields CDR1 MNHNY and CDR2 SVGAGI (reference sequence). CDR3 DNA sequence: TGTGCCAGCAGACCGACAGGGGGAACAGATACGCAGTATTTT. It specifies CASRPTGGTDTQYF.

In nucleotides, the CDR3 is TGTGCCAGCAGCTTAGACGAGCCCTATGGCTACACCTTC. Translating gives CASSLDEPYGYTF. The chain has TRBV7-8 and TRBJ1-2; D is unresolved. Trimming removed 1 base from V and 4 bases from J, with 7 bases in between. The CDR3 consists of 13 residues. Germline values: CDR1 SGHVS, CDR2 FQNEAQ.

The chain is built from TRBV28 and TRBJ2-3, with D tentatively TRBD2 (5 bases). The germline gives CDR1 MDHEN, CDR2 SYDVKM. Trimming took off 3 bases at V and 1 base at J, with 5 bases between the two ends. The CDR3 totals 13 residues. This CDR3 reads CASSFGGTDTQYF. The CDR3 nucleotides read TGTGCCAGCAGTTTCGGGGGCACAGATACGCAGTATTTT. Complete variable domain (other parts from reference TRBV28 and TRBJ2-3): DVKVTQSSRYLVKRTGEKVFLECVQDMDHENMFWYRQDPGLGLRLIYFSYDVKMKEKGDIPEGYSVSREKKERFSLILESASTNQTSMYLCASSFGGTDTQYFGPGTRLTVL.

This clone is a singleton in its sample. The V and J genes are TRBV6-6 and TRBJ1-1; 7 positions agree with TRBD1. V lost 0 bases to trimming and J lost 6 bases; unmatched junction nucleotides: 4. The length of the CDR3 is 14 residues. Per germline, CDR1 MNHNY and CDR2 SVGAGI (reference sequence). CDR3 in DNA: TGTGCCAGCAGTTACTCCCCCGGACAGGCTGAAGCTTTCTTT. This gives the protein CASSYSPGQAEAFF.

This clone was found a few times. This CDR3 is also generated by other DNA sequences in the sample. This chain connects TRBV5-6 to TRBJ2-7, with D hard to call. Germline CDR1 reads SGHDT; CDR2 reads YYEEEE. The CDR3 has 11 residues. V dropped 0 bases and J dropped 2 bases, with 0 bases sitting between them. The CDR3 is CASSLAYEQYF. The CDR3 nucleotides are TGTGCCAGCAGCTTGGCCTACGAGCAGTACTTC.

The chain links TRBV7-2 to TRBJ1-5, with a tentative D call TRBD1 (6 bases). CDR1 and CDR2 from the germline V gene are SGHTA and FQGNSA. The CDR3 consists of 14 residues. Trimming removed 6 bases from V and 2 bases from J, with 11 bases in between. The CDR3 loop is CASRDSGGNQPQHF. The CDR3 DNA reads TGTGCCAGCAGAGACTCAGGGGGCAATCAGCCCCAGCATTTT.

The J gene is TRBJ2-3, the V gene TRBV5-1, with D possibly TRBD2 on 7 matching bases. Deletions cut 2 bases from V and 2 bases from J, with 9 bases between. This CDR3 has 14 residues. The V gene's germline CDR1 is SGHRS and CDR2 YFSETQ. For the CDR3, the DNA is TGCGCCAGCAGCTTTGGGGGGGCCACAGATACGCAGTATTTT. Its protein product is CASSFGGATDTQYF.